The table lists the clone carrying this T cell receptor beta chain with a few counts. Its antigen remains unknown. In germline, CDR1 is MNHEY, CDR2 SVGAGI. The V segment lost 0 bases and the J segment 7 bases; nucleotides outside the gene matches: 4. CDR3 length: 14 amino acids. The Oncomine TCR Beta short-read assay was applied to DNA of cultured CD4+ T cells. Cultured CD4+ T cells were the source of extracted genomic DNA. MiXCR, run by TCRdb on the PCR reads, gives a single entry per CDR3 protein. The sample holds more than 20,000 distinct CDR3 sequences, 40% to 55% seen once. The sample belongs to a study of vaccination and CD4 T cells after COVID-19. Documented treatment: 10-day PBMC culture with coronavirus spike peptide pools or control peptides (ViraFEST assay).

The receptor comes from a human donor who received a COVID-19 vaccine. The V call is TRBV6-5, the J call TRBJ2-5; the match to TRBD1 covers 8 bases. Sequenced here: CD4+ T cells from blood, cultured in vitro, sampled before SARS-CoV-2 vaccination. CDR3 bases: TGTGCCAGCAGTTACTCCCTCGACAGGGGGACCCAGTACTTC. Translation gives CASSYSLDRGTQYF.